A selection of T cell receptor beta chains follows, all from one sample in a study of CD8 T cells in ankylosing spondylitis. TCRdb reprocessed the 5' RACE reads via MiXCR and lists one record per CDR3 protein. The repertoire consists of approximately 520,000 distinct CDR3 sequences, with 5.3% occurring once and the leading ten covering roughly 3.2%. Sequencing input: blood, either unsorted or a sorted T cell fraction (not recorded which). Source of these receptors: a male donor with ankylosing spondylitis. Both conserved end residues are part of each CDR3. D genes are given only for firm matches. Size is stated for part of the rows, as once, few or many counts, or as a class when the clone is expanded.

size	V	length	J	D	CDR3	DNA
many	TRBV7-9	14	TRBJ2-1	.	CASSFTSVGSEQFF	TGTGCCAGCAGCTTCACTTCAGTAGGTAGTGAGCAGTTCTTC
many	TRBV4-2	15	TRBJ2-7	.	CASSLQDGVGYEQYF	TGTGCCAGCAGCCTGCAAGACGGGGTCGGGTACGAGCAGTACTTC
many	TRBV5-1	16	TRBJ2-1	.	CASLRGGGPHYNEQFF	TGCGCCAGCTTAAGAGGGGGAGGGCCCCACTACAATGAGCAGTTCTTC
many	TRBV7-2	15	TRBJ1-6	.	CASSLRSPYNSPLHF	TGTGCCAGCAGCTTACGGAGCCCGTATAATTCACCCCTCCACTTT
many	TRBV7-2	13	TRBJ2-2	.	CASTTWNTGELFF	TGTGCCAGCACCACGTGGAACACCGGGGAGCTGTTTTTT
many	TRBV7-6	14	TRBJ1-3	.	CASSSGSSGNTIYF	TGTGCCAGCAGCTCCGGGAGCTCTGGAAACACCATATATTTT
few	TRBV6-1	14	TRBJ1-5	.	CASSPRHGRQPQHF	TGTGCCAGCAGCCCACGACATGGGCGACAGCCCCAGCATTTT
many	TRBV20-1	17	TRBJ1-1	TRBD1	CSARPGTGGTGYTEAFF	TGCAGTGCTAGACCGGGGACAGGGGGCACGGGATACACTGAAGCTTTCTTT
few	TRBV25-1	16	TRBJ2-7	TRBD1	CASSVGRQGAGYEQYF	TGTGCCAGCAGTGTGGGGAGACAGGGGGCAGGGTACGAGCAGTACTTC
many	TRBV29-1	14	TRBJ1-1	.	CSVPGRGRGTEAFF	TGCAGCGTCCCGGGACGGGGCCGAGGGACTGAAGCTTTCTTT
.	TRBV10-3	18	TRBJ2-7	.	CAIKGSRDGSPITYEQYF	TGTGCCATCAAAGGCAGTCGGGATGGGTCCCCAATAACCTACGAGCAGTACTTC
.	TRBV5-1	16	TRBJ2-1	.	CASSLIAVSSYNEQFF	TGCGCCAGCAGCCTGATAGCGGTAAGCTCCTACAATGAGCAGTTCTTC
many	TRBV20-1	13	TRBJ1-4	TRBD1	CSATRGEEEKLFF	TGCAGTGCAACCAGGGGGGAGGAAGAAAAACTGTTTTTT
.	TRBV18	16	TRBJ2-2	.	CASSPPLVGASGELFF	TGTGCCAGCTCACCACCGTTAGTAGGGGCGTCCGGGGAGCTGTTTTTT
many	TRBV7-2	14	TRBJ1-2	.	CASSLVTTAYGYTF	TGTGCCAGCAGCTTAGTAACGACTGCCTATGGCTACACCTTC
many	TRBV7-8	15	TRBJ2-5	TRBD1	CASSRPQGVGETQYF	TGTGCCAGCAGCCGTCCACAGGGGGTAGGAGAGACCCAGTACTTC
many	TRBV20-1	14	TRBJ2-3	.	CSAPFSPATDTQYF	TGCAGTGCTCCTTTTAGCCCCGCGACAGATACGCAGTATTTT
many	TRBV28	16	TRBJ2-2	.	CASSLNGGSNTGELFF	TGTGCCAGCAGTTTAAACGGGGGATCGAACACCGGGGAGCTGTTTTTT
.	TRBV19	13	TRBJ1-5	.	CASSTGVGQPQHF	TGTGCCAGTAGTACAGGGGTCGGACAGCCCCAGCATTTT
few	TRBV11-2	14	TRBJ2-1	.	CASSSTHSDNEQFF	TGTGCCAGCAGCTCTACCCATAGCGACAATGAGCAGTTCTTC
many	TRBV28	15	TRBJ2-7	.	CASSLGYRVPYEQYF	TGTGCCAGCAGTTTAGGATACAGGGTTCCCTACGAGCAGTACTTC
many	TRBV11-2	15	TRBJ1-1	.	CASSLALSGNTEAFF	TGTGCCAGCAGCTTAGCCCTATCCGGGAACACTGAAGCTTTCTTT
many	TRBV5-6	14	TRBJ2-5	.	CASSLVGDFETQYF	TGTGCCAGCAGCTTGGTTGGGGATTTCGAGACCCAGTACTTC
many	TRBV12-3/TRBV12-4	14	TRBJ2-2	.	CASRHSWNTGELFF	TGTGCCAGCCGACACTCCTGGAACACCGGGGAGCTGTTTTTT
many	TRBV6-1	15	TRBJ1-4	.	CASSGRTDLNEKLFF	TGTGCCAGCAGTGGCAGGACAGATCTTAATGAAAAACTGTTTTTT
few	TRBV5-1	16	TRBJ2-3	.	CASSLGWAEGTDTQYF	TGCGCCAGCAGCTTGGGTTGGGCGGAGGGAACAGATACGCAGTATTTT
many	TRBV4-1	14	TRBJ1-1	.	CASSHSRGATEAFF	TGCGCCAGCAGCCACTCCAGGGGAGCCACTGAAGCTTTCTTT
many	TRBV7-6	15	TRBJ2-1	.	CASSPVGLVDNEQFF	TGTGCCAGCAGCCCCGTAGGCCTAGTTGACAATGAGCAGTTCTTC
many	TRBV9	15	TRBJ2-5	TRBD1	CASSAWTGEQETQYF	TGTGCCAGCAGCGCCTGGACAGGGGAGCAAGAGACCCAGTACTTC
.	TRBV20-1	12	TRBJ2-1	.	CSASRPRNEQFF	TGCAGTGCTAGTCGCCCCAGGAATGAGCAGTTCTTC
many	TRBV12-3/TRBV12-4	15	TRBJ1-5	.	CASSNRRVGGQPQHF	TGTGCCAGCAGTAATCGGCGGGTAGGCGGACAGCCCCAGCATTTT
many	TRBV5-1	17	TRBJ2-1	TRBD2	CASSSLGGAGGLFEQFF	TGCGCCAGCAGCTCCCTTGGGGGAGCGGGAGGTTTATTTGAGCAGTTCTTC
.	TRBV4-2	16	TRBJ1-6	.	CASGPGRPCDNSPLHF	TGTGCCAGCGGCCCCGGGCGTCCCTGCGACAATTCACCCCTCCACTTT
once	TRBV4-2	14	TRBJ1-5	.	CASSQAGGHQPQHF	TGTGCCAGCAGCCAAGCGGGAGGGCATCAGCCCCAGCATTTT
.	TRBV4-2	12	TRBJ2-1	.	CASSFPPGEQFF	TGTGCCAGCAGCTTCCCCCCAGGGGAGCAGTTCTTC
many	TRBV5-1	13	TRBJ2-7	.	CASSREIRYEQYF	TGCGCCAGCAGCCGCGAAATCAGATACGAGCAGTACTTC
few	TRBV7-2	14	TRBJ1-4	.	CASSQNRVGGKVFF	TGTGCCAGCAGCCAAAACCGGGTAGGGGGGAAGGTGTTTTTT
many	TRBV5-1	14	TRBJ2-2	.	CASSAVPVAGELFF	TGCGCCAGCAGCGCCGTTCCGGTGGCCGGGGAGCTGTTTTTT
many	TRBV20-1	13	TRBJ1-4	.	CSALEPSNEKLFF	TGCAGTGCCCTCGAGCCGTCTAATGAAAAACTGTTTTTT